Following are 29 T cell receptor beta chains from one sample sequenced in a study of cytomegalovirus exposure and HLA in healthy donors. The table came from immunoSEQ multiplex PCR; TCRdb's copy has only in-frame clones and leaves some out. The sample lists approximately 150,000 clones; under 95% were seen once. The sample was PBMCs. Receptors originate from a woman between 18 and 29 years old in good health and CMV-seropositive.

A single count supports this clone. The chain employs TRBV28 and TRBJ1-2; D is unresolved. The germline gives CDR1 MDHEN, CDR2 SYDVKM. Trimming shortened V by 3 bases and J by 3 bases, and 20 bases separated the two germline ends. The CDR3 is 17 residues long. CDR3 nucleotide sequence: TGTGCCAGCAGTTTTTTTAGCCCGAACTCTATCTACTATGGCTACACCTTC. It yields the protein CASSFFSPNSIYYGYTF.

V usage is TRBV18 and J usage is TRBJ2-4, with D maybe TRBD1 (5 bases). V gave up 1 base and J gave up 4 bases, with 17 bases separating them. CDR3 size: 17 residues. Germline CDR1 KGHSH, CDR2 LQKENI. The CDR3 reads CASSPRPSGHEKNIQYF. The CDR3 region has the DNA TGTGCCAGCTCACCACGCCCATCAGGACACGAGAAAAACATTCAGTACTTC.

The chain uses TRBV28 and TRBJ2-2, with a tentative D call TRBD1 (6 bases). V gave up 2 bases and J gave up 13 bases, with 23 bases separating them. The germline V gene has CDR1 MDHEN and CDR2 SYDVKM. This CDR3 contains 16 residues. The CDR3: CASSLLSDSQAPALFF. CDR3 in DNA: TGTGCCAGCAGTTTACTCTCGGACAGTCAGGCCCCAGCGCTGTTTTTT.

The chain recombines TRBV5-1 with TRBJ1-2; TRBD1 matches at 7 bases. The CDR3 loop spans 15 amino acids. The ends lost 4 bases at V and 4 bases at J; junction bases unmatched: 10. Germline V gene lookup returns CDR1 SGHRS and CDR2 YFSETQ. The CDR3: CASSTGGQSTYGYTF. The CDR3 DNA reads as TGCGCCAGCAGCACCGGGGGACAGAGCACCTATGGCTACACCTTC.

The chain links TRBV15 to TRBJ2-5; D perhaps matches TRBD2 (5 bases). Germline V gene lookup returns CDR1 LNHNV and CDR2 YYDKDF (reference sequence). The CDR3 extends over 15 amino acids. V lost 2 bases, J lost 5 bases, and 15 bases lay in between. The CDR3 spells CATSRTSGLGETQYF. The CDR3 nucleotides are TGTGCCACCAGCAGAACCTCGGGGTTAGGGGAGACCCAGTACTTC. The complete variable domain, with remaining parts taken from reference TRBV15 and TRBJ2-5, reads DAMVIQNPRYQVTQFGKPVTLSCSQTLNHNVMYWYQQKSSQAPKLLFHYYDKDFNNEADTPDNFQSRRPNTSFCFLDIRSPGLGDTAMYLCATSRTSGLGETQYFGPGTRLLVL.

This chain uses TRBV9 with TRBJ2-1, with 9 bases matching TRBD1. This CDR3 region has 15 residues. V was pared by 4 bases and J by 3 bases, with 5 bases of the junction left unmatched. Germline CDR1 SGDLS, CDR2 YYNGEE. CDR3 amino acids: CASSTRQGGYNEQFF. Written as DNA, the CDR3 is TGTGCCAGCAGCACCCGACAGGGGGGCTACAATGAGCAGTTCTTC.

The chain recombines TRBV4-2 with TRBJ2-3; D possibly corresponds to TRBD1 (8 bases). Germline loops: CDR1 LGHNA, CDR2 YNFKEQ. Trimming removed 4 bases at V and 3 bases at J, with 17 bases between. The CDR3 spans 16 residues. The CDR3: CASSLRTGRGTDTQYF. CDR3 coding DNA: TGTGCCAGCAGCCTTCGGACAGGGAGGGGGACAGATACGCAGTATTTT.

The chain combines TRBV29-1 with TRBJ2-5; maybe TRBD1 (6 bases). V was shortened by 5 bases and J by 1 base, with 11 bases between the two germline ends. This CDR3 is built from 13 residues. CDR1 is SQVTM and CDR2 is ANQGSEA in the germline V gene. The CDR3 nucleotides are TGCAGCGTTACAGACAGGTTCCAAGAGACCCAGTACTTC. It codes for CSVTDRFQETQYF.

This clone was seen once. The chain links TRBV4-2 to TRBJ2-7; TRBD2 is a possible D gene (5 bases). Germline CDR1 is LGHNA and CDR2 is YNFKEQ. V was pared by 4 bases and J by 3 bases, with 19 bases between. This CDR3 comprises 16 residues. CDR3 nucleotide sequence: TGTGCCAGCAGCCCCCTAGCCGGGCCTCCCTTCTACGAGCAGTACTTC. Protein sequence: CASSPLAGPPFYEQYF.

This clone was picked up one time. The chain carries TRBV5-1 and TRBJ2-2; 9 bases map to TRBD2. There are 19 residues in the CDR3. Germline CDR1 is SGHRS and CDR2 is YFSETQ. The V and J ends lost 2 bases and 1 base, in that order; junction bases with no gene match: 12. In DNA form, the CDR3 reads TGCGCCAGCAGCTTAGTCACCCTAGCGGGGTTGCAGAACACCGGGGAGCTGTTTTTT. It yields the protein CASSLVTLAGLQNTGELFF.

The rearrangement links TRBV12-5 to TRBJ2-3, with 10 positions matching TRBD2. Losses at the gene ends were 2 bases for V and 5 bases for J; bases not matched to a gene: 25. The CDR3 is made up of 22 amino acids. Germline V gene sequence: CDR1 LGHNT, CDR2 FRNRAP. The CDR3 sequence is CASGLLTGALAGARRRRDTQYF. As DNA, the CDR3 is TGTGCTAGTGGTTTGCTGACAGGGGCCCTAGCGGGGGCCCGCCGCCGCCGAGATACGCAGTATTTT.

This rearrangement joins TRBV11-2 to TRBJ2-7, with D uncertain. CDR1 is SGHAT, CDR2 FQNNGV, per germline. This CDR3 is built from 13 residues. Deletions cut 2 bases from V and 5 bases from J, with 10 bases between. CDR3 loop: CASSLRRLHEQYF. The CDR3 DNA is TGTGCCAGCAGCTTAAGGCGGCTCCACGAGCAGTACTTC.

The table lists this clone with a few counts. The chain is built from TRBV4-2 and TRBJ2-7; D is perhaps TRBD2 (5 bases). The germline V and J ends were trimmed by 5 bases and 3 bases, with 14 bases remaining between them. Germline V gene data show CDR1 as LGHNA and CDR2 as YNFKEQ. The CDR3 extends over 14 amino acids. The CDR3 region is CASSSTGSGYEQYF. DNA for the CDR3: TGTGCCAGCAGCTCGACGGGATCCGGCTACGAGCAGTACTTC.

The chain carries TRBV5-1 and TRBJ2-1, with 8 bases fitting TRBD2. The CDR3 contains 19 residues. V shed 1 base, J shed 9 bases, and the junction held 21 bases outside the gene matches. Germline V gene lookup returns CDR1 SGHRS and CDR2 YFSETQ. The CDR3: CASSLTTTSTGGRFLEQFF. CDR3 bases: TGCGCCAGCAGCTTGACCACTACTAGCACGGGGGGGCGTTTCCTTGAGCAGTTCTTC.

The rearrangement links TRBV28 to TRBJ2-5, with TRBD1 identical over 8 bases. The V and J ends lost 6 bases and 4 bases, in that order; junction bases with no gene match: 13. CDR3 size: 16 residues. Per germline, CDR1 MDHEN and CDR2 SYDVKM. The CDR3 here is CASSNGQGPPRETQYF. The CDR3 nucleotides are TGTGCCAGCAGCAATGGACAGGGACCCCCTCGAGAGACCCAGTACTTC.

The V and J genes are TRBV6-5 and TRBJ1-5; a possible D gene is TRBD1 (5 bases). V lost 2 bases to trimming and J lost 4 bases, with 9 bases between them. CDR3 length: 14 residues. Germline V lookup: CDR1 MNHEY, CDR2 SVGAGI. The DNA of the CDR3 is TGTGCCAGCAGTTACAAACAGGCTAATCAGCCCCAGCATTTT. Protein sequence: CASSYKQANQPQHF.

The rearrangement joins TRBV7-9 to TRBJ1-2; D not certain. Germline values: CDR1 SEHNR, CDR2 FQNEAQ (reference sequence). V gave up 6 bases and J gave up 2 bases, with 10 bases separating them. This CDR3 is built from 13 residues. The CDR3 DNA reads as TGTGCCAGCAGAGATGAGGAAAACTATGGCTACACCTTC. This encodes CASRDEENYGYTF.

This clone was found once. J is TRBJ2-7 and V is TRBV30; 7 nucleotides align to TRBD1. V was clipped by 0 bases and J by 7 bases; unmatched bases: 6. The CDR3 length is 13 residues. Germline CDR1 GTSNPN, CDR2 SVGIG (reference sequence). Here the CDR3 DNA reads TGTGCCTGGAGTGTACACAGGGGTAGTGAGCAGTACTTC. It translates to CAWSVHRGSEQYF. The variable domain in full, with the rest retrieved from reference TRBV30 and TRBJ2-7, is SQTIHQWPATLVQPVGSPLSLECTVEGTSNPNLYWYRQAAGRGLQLLFYSVGIGQISSEVPQNLSASRPQDRQFILSSKKLLLSDSGFYLCAWSVHRGSEQYFGPGTRLTVT.

Comments on this clone: This sample also contains other DNA sequences that code for the same CDR3. The chain is built from TRBV20-1 and TRBJ2-7; D is undetermined. Trimming left V 2 bases short and J 4 bases short, with 3 bases between. The CDR3 loop spans 10 amino acids. Germline loops: CDR1 DFQATT, CDR2 SNEGSKA (reference sequence). CDR3 in DNA: TGCAGTGCTAGACAGTACGAGCAGTACTTC. Encoded protein: CSARQYEQYF.

The V call is TRBV7-2, the J call TRBJ2-1; 13 nucleotides match TRBD2. CDR1 and CDR2 (germline): SGHTA, FQGNSA. The ends lost 6 bases at V and 4 bases at J; junction bases unmatched: 12. The CDR3 covers 18 residues. The CDR3 DNA follows: TGTGCCAGCAGAGCCGGGACTAGCGGGGAATCAAATTACAATGAGCAGTTCTTC. It yields the protein CASRAGTSGESNYNEQFF. The variable domain in full, with the rest retrieved from reference TRBV7-2 and TRBJ2-1, is GAGVSQSPSNKVTEKGKDVELRCDPISGHTALYWYRQSLGQGLEFLIYFQGNSAPDKSGLPSDRFSAERTGGSVSTLTIQRTQQEDSAVYLCASRAGTSGESNYNEQFFGPGTRLTVL.

This clone came up once. V and J are TRBV5-6 and TRBJ1-2; 7 bases line up with TRBD1. This CDR3 contains 16 residues. From germline, CDR1 is SGHDT and CDR2 YYEEEE. Germline trimming cut 2 bases from V and 3 bases from J; bases unmatched to any gene: 10. In DNA, the CDR3 is TGTGCCAGCAGCTTCAAAACAGGGGAGGAATACTATGGCTACACCTTC. Translation gives CASSFKTGEEYYGYTF. The whole variable domain, remainder taken from reference TRBV5-6 and TRBJ1-2, is DAGVTQSPTHLIKTRGQQVTLRCSPKSGHDTVSWYQQALGQGPQFIFQYYEEEERQRGNFPDRFSGHQFPNYSSELNVNALLLGDSALYLCASSFKTGEEYYGYTFGSGTRLTVV.

The chain joins TRBV4-2 to TRBJ2-3; TRBD2 agrees at 15 bases. V lost 1 base, J lost 4 bases, and 6 bases stayed unmatched. The CDR3 is 18 amino acids. CDR1 LGHNA and CDR2 YNFKEQ come from the germline V gene. The chain's CDR3 is CASSQGRTSGRAADTQYF. CDR3 nucleotide sequence: TGTGCCAGCAGCCAAGGGCGGACTAGCGGGAGGGCCGCAGATACGCAGTATTTT.

CDR3 sequence reads: CASSPSRGNAVETQYF. CDR3 coding DNA: TGTGCCAGCAGCCCGAGTCGGGGGAACGCGGTGGAGACCCAGTACTTC. V usage is TRBV7-2 and J usage is TRBJ2-5; D perhaps matches TRBD2 (6 bases). V was trimmed by 5 bases and J by 5 bases, leaving 21 bases between them. From germline, CDR1 is SGHTA and CDR2 FQGNSA. The CDR3 consists of 16 residues.

This chain uses TRBV4-1 with TRBJ1-2; 9 positions agree with TRBD1. Germline V lookup: CDR1 MGHRA, CDR2 YSYEKL. V was pared by 7 bases and J by 6 bases, with 9 bases of the junction left unmatched. This CDR3 spans 14 amino acids. CDR3 bases: TGCGCCAGCACAGGGTACAGGGGGCAGAATGGCTACACCTTC. Its protein product is CASTGYRGQNGYTF.

The V call is TRBV6-1, the J call TRBJ1-3; 9 nucleotides align to TRBD1. The ends lost 6 bases at V and 4 bases at J; junction bases unmatched: 13. This CDR3 is 17 amino acids long. Germline CDR1 and CDR2: MNHNS and SASEGT. CDR3 in amino acids: CASSESTGTGTGNTIYF. For the CDR3, the DNA is TGTGCCAGCAGCGAATCGACCGGGACAGGGACCGGAAACACCATATATTTT.

The V and J genes are TRBV5-1 and TRBJ1-6; 7 positions agree with TRBD1. The germline gives CDR1 SGHRS, CDR2 YFSETQ. CDR3 length: 14 amino acids. V shed 5 bases, J shed 9 bases, and the junction held 8 bases outside the gene matches. Here the CDR3 DNA reads TGCGCCAGCAGGACCGGGACAGAGAGTTCACCCCTCCACTTT. Translating it yields CASRTGTESSPLHF.

This sequence joins TRBV7-9 and TRBJ1-2; 10 bases fit TRBD1. Germline CDR1 and CDR2: SEHNR and FQNEAQ (reference sequence). This CDR3 has 14 amino acids. Trimming removed 5 bases from V and 2 bases from J; junction bases left unmatched: 2. CDR3 amino acids: CASSRGQGNYGYTF. CDR3 nucleotides: TGTGCCAGCAGCAGGGGACAGGGGAACTATGGCTACACCTTC.

This chain joins TRBV5-6 and TRBJ2-7, with D perhaps TRBD1 (6 bases). The germline V and J ends were trimmed by 4 bases and 5 bases, with 10 bases remaining between them. The CDR3 contains 12 residues. CDR1 and CDR2 (germline): SGHDT, YYEEEE. The CDR3 DNA reads TGTGCCAGCAGCATAACAGGGAACGAGCAGTACTTC. It is translated as CASSITGNEQYF.

This rearrangement joins TRBV5-1 to TRBJ2-3; D not certain. Deletions cut 4 bases from V and 6 bases from J, with 6 bases between. CDR3 length equals 11 residues. Germline V lookup: CDR1 SGHRS, CDR2 YFSETQ. CDR3 sequence: CASSVSDTQYF. CDR3 DNA sequence: TGCGCCAGCAGCGTTTCGGATACGCAGTATTTT.